This T cell receptor beta chain is from a study of CD8 T cells in ankylosing spondylitis. This clonotype was observed many times. Its antigen is not known. The V segment lost 5 bases and the J segment 4 bases; nucleotides outside the gene matches: 7. The CDR3 runs to 14 residues. From germline, CDR1 is MNHNS and CDR2 SASEGT. Using quantitative 5'-RACE with molecular barcodes, the authors made TCR beta libraries. TCRdb re-called the 5' RACE reads through MiXCR, storing one row per CDR3 protein. Altogether 700,000 to 1,000,000 distinct CDR3 sequences are present, roughly 10% being singletons, with the ten largest covering 0.51%. The study, taken as a whole, reports: In ankylosing spondylitis blood, a motif of about eight highly homologous TCR beta variants appeared characteristic. Clones linked with disease were CD8+ and fairly uncommon in the peripheral blood. Earlier reports found some motif variants in synovial fluid and blood in reactive arthritis. Significant enrichment of disease-linked clones was reported in matched ankylosing spondylitis synovial fluid.

This sequence originates from a male donor with ankylosing spondylitis. The V gene is TRBV6-1, the J gene TRBJ1-1, with 7 bases fitting TRBD1. Sequencing used blood, either unsorted or a sorted T cell fraction (not recorded which). CDR3 nucleotides: TGTGCCAGCAGTAGGCTGACAGGGCCCACTGAAGCTTTCTTT. Residues: CASSRLTGPTEAFF.